These 20 T cell receptor beta chains came from one sample sequenced in a study of vaccination effects on CD4 cells after COVID-19. CD4+ T cells were isolated after 10 days of culture. Data came from immunoSEQ multiplex PCR; TCRdb stores just in-frame clones and leaves some out. The sample lists under 30,000 clones, approximately 60% occurring once. For these receptors, no antigen is known. The starting material was CD4+ T cells from PBMCs cultured without peptide, obtained before COVID-19 vaccination. The receptors here all came from a human donor who received a COVID-19 vaccine.

The V and J genes are TRBV3-1 (or the pseudogene TRBV3-2) and TRBJ1-4; 10 bases fit TRBD1. V lost 5 bases, J lost 7 bases, and 7 bases stayed unmatched. Germline-derived CDR1 and CDR2 are LGHDT and YNNKEL (reference sequence). This CDR3 has 15 amino acids. The CDR3 sequence is CASSFPGQGTEKLFF. DNA for the CDR3: TGTGCCAGCAGCTTTCCGGGACAGGGGACTGAAAAACTGTTTTTT.

V is TRBV7-9 and J is TRBJ1-3; 7 bases line up with TRBD1. Losses at the gene ends were 1 base for V and 0 bases for J; bases not matched to a gene: 3. The CDR3 is 16 residues long. The V gene's germline CDR1 is SEHNR and CDR2 FQNEAQ (reference sequence). CDR3 in amino acids: CASSLDGQVSGNTIYF. CDR3 bases: TGTGCCAGCAGCTTAGATGGACAGGTCTCTGGAAACACCATATATTTT.

The V call is TRBV7-8, the J call TRBJ1-6; the match to TRBD1 covers 9 bases. Germline V gene lookup returns CDR1 SGHVS and CDR2 FQNEAQ. The length of the CDR3 is 15 residues. V gave up 5 bases and J gave up 9 bases; unmatched junction bases: 8. CDR3 residues: CASSTRTGAGSPLHF. The CDR3 DNA follows: TGTGCCAGCAGCACCAGGACAGGGGCTGGTTCACCCCTCCACTTT.

The V call is TRBV19, the J call TRBJ1-5; 7 bases align to TRBD1. Germline CDR1 and CDR2: LNHDA and SQIVND (reference sequence). After removal of 8 bases from V and 5 bases from J, the junction contained 9 bases not matched to a gene. The CDR3 loop spans 14 amino acids. The CDR3 protein is CASLRTGDYQPQHF. The CDR3 bases are TGTGCCAGTTTAAGAACAGGGGATTATCAGCCCCAGCATTTT.

V usage is TRBV6-4 and J usage is TRBJ1-2; TRBD1 is a possible D gene (6 bases). There are 14 residues in the CDR3. The germline V and J ends were trimmed by 7 bases and 2 bases, with 14 bases remaining between them. Germline CDR1 and CDR2: MRHNA and SNTAGT. The CDR3 DNA follows: TGTGCCAGCAACCTTGGGGGCGCAAACTATGGCTACACCTTC. Translated: CASNLGGANYGYTF.

This clone was found a few times. This rearrangement joins TRBV27 to TRBJ2-5; TRBD2 is a possible D gene (6 bases). The CDR3 spans 12 residues. Trimming took 8 bases from V and 5 from J, leaving 12 bases between them. Germline-derived CDR1 and CDR2 are MNHEY and SMNVEV (reference sequence). The DNA of the CDR3 is TGTGCCAGCCGGGACTTACGGGAGACCCAGTACTTC. Translation gives CASRDLRETQYF.

The sample holds a few counts of this clone. The chain uses TRBV6-5 and TRBJ2-3, with 10 bases that match TRBD2. The CDR3 covers 15 residues. The V and J ends lost 4 bases and 4 bases, in that order; junction bases with no gene match: 5. Per the germline V gene, CDR1 is MNHEY and CDR2 is SVGAGI. The CDR3 loop reads CASSSQRGGPDTQYF. The CDR3 DNA reads TGTGCCAGCAGTTCCCAGCGGGGGGGCCCAGATACGCAGTATTTT.

This clone was seen more than once but under ten times. The chain uses TRBV14 and TRBJ1-2, with 12 bases matching TRBD1. The trim removed 2 bases at V and 4 bases at J, leaving 11 bases unmatched. Germline values: CDR1 SGHDN, CDR2 FVKESK. There are 18 residues in the CDR3. The chain's CDR3 is CASSQNRDRGRLGYGYTF. CDR3 bases: TGTGCCAGCAGCCAAAACCGGGACAGGGGGCGCTTGGGCTATGGCTACACCTTC. Together with reference TRBV14 and TRBJ1-2, the CDR3 gives the full variable domain: EAGVTQFPSHSVIEKGQTVTLRCDPISGHDNLYWYRRVMGKEIKFLLHFVKESKQDESGMPNNRFLAERTGGTYSTLKVQPAELEDSGVYFCASSQNRDRGRLGYGYTFGSGTRLTVV.

This clone has more than one count but fewer than ten. The CDR3 sequence: CASSLQGGDTEAFF. CDR3 sequence (DNA): TGTGCCAGCAGCTTACAGGGAGGGGACACTGAAGCTTTCTTT. The gene calls are TRBV7-2 and TRBJ1-1; perhaps TRBD1 as D (5 bases). Trimming cost V 2 bases and J 3 bases, with 10 bases left between them. The CDR3 is made up of 14 amino acids. Germline V gene lookup returns CDR1 SGHTA and CDR2 FQGNSA.

The chain links TRBV19 to TRBJ2-7; a possible D gene is TRBD1 (6 bases). The CDR3 totals 14 residues. V lost 7 bases to trimming and J lost 0 bases, with 13 bases between them. CDR1 is LNHDA and CDR2 is SQIVND in the germline V gene (reference sequence). CDR3 amino acids: CASNRDTSSYEQYF. CDR3 bases: TGTGCCAGTAACCGGGACACCTCCTCCTACGAGCAGTACTTC.

J is TRBJ1-4 and V is TRBV18; TRBD1 matches at 7 bases. The ends lost 6 bases at V and 0 bases at J; junction bases unmatched: 10. The germline CDR1 and CDR2 sequences are KGHSH and LQKENI. The CDR3 sequence is 17 residues long. This chain's CDR3 is CASSLGWDRTTNEKLFF. CDR3 coding DNA: TGTGCCAGCTCCCTCGGCTGGGACAGAACAACTAATGAAAAACTGTTTTTT.

CDR3 loop: CASRLREGTDTQYF. CDR3 nucleotide sequence: TGTGCCAGCAGACTCCGAGAGGGCACAGATACGCAGTATTTT. V is TRBV2 and J is TRBJ2-3, with D hard to call. Trimming left V 6 bases short and J 1 base short, with 11 bases between. The CDR3 has 14 amino acids. CDR1 is SNHLY, CDR2 FYNNEI, per germline. Together with reference TRBV2 and TRBJ2-3, the CDR3 gives the full variable domain: EPEVTQTPSHQVTQMGQEVILRCVPISNHLYFYWYRQILGQKVEFLVSFYNNEISEKSEIFDDQFSVERPDGSNFTLKIRSTKLEDSAMYFCASRLREGTDTQYFGPGTRLTVL.

V gene TRBV3-1 (or the pseudogene TRBV3-2) combines with J gene TRBJ1-3; D gene unclear. The CDR3 spans 13 residues. Trimming removed 1 base at V and 4 bases at J, with 5 bases between. CDR1 and CDR2 (germline): LGHDT, YNNKEL (reference sequence). CDR3: CASSQVAGNTIYF. The DNA of the CDR3 is TGTGCCAGCAGCCAAGTGGCGGGAAACACCATATATTTT.

This chain connects TRBV6-6 to TRBJ1-2; D is uncertain. This CDR3 contains 12 residues. V was shortened by 5 bases and J by 5 bases, with 9 bases between the two germline ends. Germline V gene sequence: CDR1 MNHNY, CDR2 SVGAGI (reference sequence). CDR3 coding DNA: TGTGCCAGCAGTCCCTTTAAGTATGGCTACACCTTC. Residues: CASSPFKYGYTF.

The chain links TRBV6-1 to TRBJ2-3; no reliable D call. V lost 2 bases and J lost 6, with 6 bases in between. CDR3 length equals 12 residues. Germline loops: CDR1 MNHNS, CDR2 SASEGT. Here the CDR3 reads CASSESLDTQYF. The CDR3 region has the DNA TGTGCCAGCAGTGAATCGTTGGATACGCAGTATTTT.

The gene calls are TRBV19 and TRBJ1-6; D is unclear. Trimming pared 3 bases from V and 7 bases from J, leaving 10 bases between. The CDR3 length is 14 residues. Germline CDR1 is LNHDA and CDR2 is SQIVND (reference sequence). The CDR3 region has the DNA TGTGCCAGTAGTATCAGGACGTCCAATTCACCCCTCCACTTT. The encoded protein is CASSIRTSNSPLHF.

The genes are TRBV6-1 and TRBJ1-5; TRBD1 might be the D (6 bases). Per the germline V gene, CDR1 is MNHNS and CDR2 is SASEGT. This CDR3 has 17 amino acids. Trimming took off 0 bases at V and 6 bases at J, with 18 bases between the two ends. The chain's CDR3 is CASSEALRGHRAQPQHF. CDR3 nucleotide sequence: TGTGCCAGCAGTGAAGCGCTTCGGGGACACAGGGCTCAGCCCCAGCATTTT.

This chain joins TRBV25-1 and TRBJ1-2; unclear D gene. There are 14 residues in the CDR3. Trimming pared 5 bases from V and 5 bases from J, leaving 15 bases between. Germline CDR1 reads MGHDK; CDR2 reads SYGVNS. CDR3 bases: TGTGCCAGCAGTCCCCTTCAGGCTCAGTATGGCTACACCTTC. Its translation: CASSPLQAQYGYTF.

The genes are TRBV6-1 and TRBJ1-1, with TRBD1 identical over 8 bases. Unmatched junction bases numbered 10, after V lost 4 bases and J lost 3 bases. Germline CDR1 is MNHNS and CDR2 is SASEGT. The CDR3 spans 16 residues. This CDR3 reads CASSGNHRGGDTEAFF. In nucleotides, the CDR3 is TGTGCCAGCAGTGGAAATCACAGGGGGGGAGACACTGAAGCTTTCTTT.

This sequence joins TRBV6-5 and TRBJ1-5, with D maybe TRBD1 (5 bases). The V gene lost 5 bases and the J gene lost 3 bases, with 14 bases spanning the gap. There are 15 residues in the CDR3. The germline V gene encodes CDR1 MNHEY and CDR2 SVGAGI. DNA for the CDR3: TGTGCCAGCAGTACCCGTGGGGGGTTCAATCAGCCCCAGCATTTT. As protein: CASSTRGGFNQPQHF.